The clone carrying this T cell receptor beta chain was found a few times. This entry comes from a study of blood T cell repertoires in COVID-19. About the research overall: COVID-19 samples, acute and convalescent, were from the United States, Italy and Spain. T cells, B-cell-depleted T cells, or PBMCs supplied cDNA or gDNA.

Profiling relied on immunoSEQ multiplex PCR, and the TCRdb table lists in-frame clones only, not all of them. Of about 24,000 clones listed, roughly 88% were seen once; the top ten hold 25% to 30%. The CDR3 length is 14 residues. Trimming removed 1 base from V and 9 bases from J, with 16 bases in between. CDR1 MGHRA and CDR2 YSYEKL come from the germline V gene. The chain employs TRBV4-1 and TRBJ2-7; the D is unclear. The material sequenced was peripheral blood. The TCR was taken from a human donor with active COVID-19. The donor label of this sample is uncertain. CDR3 DNA sequence: TGCGCCAGCAGCCAAGTCGGGTTGGGTACGGCGCAGTACTTC. Translation: CASSQVGLGTAQYF.